These 20 T cell receptor beta chains originate from one sample sequenced in a study of T cell responses to AZD1222 COVID-19 vaccine. The protocol was immunoSEQ multiplex PCR, while the TCRdb copy is restricted to in-frame clones and leaves out a portion. Of tens of thousands of clones listed, more than 80% are singletons. The specimen was peripheral blood, collected on day 0 of AZD1222 vaccination. The receptors shown here come from an adult in good health.

For this clone: Other DNA sequences from this sample encode an identical CDR3 as well. This chain links TRBV6-5 with TRBJ1-1, with D tentatively TRBD1 (6 bases). This CDR3 is 13 amino acids long. Looked up from germline, CDR1 is MNHEY and CDR2 is SVGAGI. The V gene lost 2 bases and the J gene lost 5 bases, with 9 bases spanning the gap. In DNA, the CDR3 is TGTGCCAGCAGTTACACTAGGGGGACTGAAGCTTTCTTT. Translated: CASSYTRGTEAFF.

The rearrangement links TRBV19 to TRBJ2-7, with D possibly TRBD2 on 6 matching bases. The CDR3 extends over 13 amino acids. Germline V lookup: CDR1 LNHDA, CDR2 SQIVND (reference sequence). Trimming stripped 5 bases from V and 4 bases from J, with 12 bases between. The CDR3 loop is CASSGRTVYEQYF. DNA for the CDR3: TGTGCCAGTAGTGGGAGGACGGTTTACGAGCAGTACTTC.

The genes are TRBV27 and TRBJ2-7; D remains unclear. CDR3 length equals 13 residues. In germline, CDR1 is MNHEY, CDR2 SMNVEV (reference sequence). V lost 0 bases, J lost 4 bases, and 7 bases lay in between. The CDR3 sequence is CASSLSEGYEQYF. CDR3 DNA: TGTGCCAGCAGTTTATCGGAAGGTTACGAGCAGTACTTC.

This chain joins TRBV15 and TRBJ2-3; D unresolved. Deletions cut 0 bases from V and 1 base from J, with 11 bases between. Germline V CDR1 and CDR2: LNHNV, YYDKDF (reference sequence). There are 16 residues in the CDR3. The chain's CDR3 is CATSRDQARGTDTQYF. As DNA, the CDR3 is TGTGCCACCAGCAGAGATCAGGCTAGGGGCACAGATACGCAGTATTTT. The whole variable domain, filled in from reference TRBV15 and TRBJ2-3, reads DAMVIQNPRYQVTQFGKPVTLSCSQTLNHNVMYWYQQKSSQAPKLLFHYYDKDFNNEADTPDNFQSRRPNTSFCFLDIRSPGLGDTAMYLCATSRDQARGTDTQYFGPGTRLTVL.

CDR3 DNA: TGTGCCACCAGCAGAGTGTCAGGGGGCGAAAAACTGTTTTTT. Translating gives CATSRVSGGEKLFF. The chain couples TRBV15 to TRBJ1-4; 8 positions match TRBD1. There are 14 residues in the CDR3. Germline lookup yields CDR1 LNHNV and CDR2 YYDKDF (reference sequence). V trimming: 1 base; J trimming: 8 bases; junction bases outside the gene matches: 3.

The rearrangement links TRBV12-3 or TRBV12-4 to TRBJ1-1; D is ambiguous. The CDR3 extends over 13 amino acids. Deletions cut 1 base from V and 3 bases from J, with 6 bases between. The CDR3 sequence is CASSLVAYTEAFF. For the CDR3, the DNA is TGTGCCAGCAGTTTAGTAGCATACACTGAAGCTTTCTTT.

This sequence joins TRBV10-2 and TRBJ1-2, with D uncertain. With 10 bases removed from V and 4 bases from J, the gap between germline ends came to 19 bases. This CDR3 contains 14 residues. Per the germline V gene, CDR1 is WSHSY and CDR2 is SAAADI. CDR3 sequence reads: CATRWELSSYGYTF. The CDR3 DNA follows: TGCGCCACCCGTTGGGAACTCTCAAGCTATGGCTACACCTTC.

The chain combines TRBV4-3 with TRBJ2-5, with D perhaps TRBD2 (7 bases). Trimming cost V 2 bases and J 4 bases, with 14 bases left between them. This CDR3 has 15 amino acids. The germline V gene has CDR1 LGHNA and CDR2 YSLEER. DNA of the CDR3: TGCGCCAGCAGCCAACCCCTAGGGGGGGGAGAGACCCAGTACTTC. The encoded protein is CASSQPLGGGETQYF.

V usage is TRBV4-3 and J usage is TRBJ2-1; TRBD1 matches at 9 bases. There are 15 residues in the CDR3. J gave up 6 bases and V 4 bases, and 7 bases lay outside the gene matches. Looked up from germline, CDR1 is LGHNA and CDR2 is YSLEER. CDR3 sequence: CASSRKQGAVNEQFF. The CDR3 coding sequence is TGCGCCAGCAGCCGAAAACAGGGGGCGGTCAATGAGCAGTTCTTC.

The chain uses TRBV5-1 and TRBJ1-1; D gene ambiguous. The germline CDR1 and CDR2 sequences are SGHRS and YFSETQ. The V end lost 0 bases, the J end lost 4 bases, and 13 bases lay between the germline ends. The CDR3 covers 15 residues. The CDR3 DNA reads as TGCGCCAGCAGCTTGGACGGACCTATGGGCACTGAAGCTTTCTTT. Its translation is CASSLDGPMGTEAFF. The whole variable domain, filled in from reference TRBV5-1 and TRBJ1-1, reads KAGVTQTPRYLIKTRGQQVTLSCSPISGHRSVSWYQQTPGQGLQFLFEYFSETQRNKGNFPGRFSGRQFSNSRSEMNVSTLELGDSALYLCASSLDGPMGTEAFFGQGTRLTVV.

V usage is TRBV5-5 and J usage is TRBJ1-4; D unclear. With 2 bases removed from V and 2 bases from J, the gap between germline ends came to 10 bases. The CDR3 covers 15 residues. CDR1 is SGHKS, CDR2 YYEKEE, per germline (reference sequence). The CDR3 reads CASSFGQNTNEKLFF. For the CDR3, the DNA is TGTGCCAGCAGCTTCGGTCAGAATACTAATGAAAAACTGTTTTTT.

Concerning this clone itself: Other DNA sequences in this sample translate to the same CDR3. V and J are TRBV5-4 and TRBJ2-5; D not certain. From germline, CDR1 is SGHNT and CDR2 YYREEE (reference sequence). The CDR3 totals 13 residues. V lost 0 bases, J lost 5 bases, and 8 bases lay in between. CDR3 protein: CASSLAGGETQYF. As DNA, the CDR3 is TGTGCCAGCAGCTTGGCCGGTGGGGAGACCCAGTACTTC. Filled out from reference TRBV5-4 and TRBJ2-5, the complete variable domain reads ETGVTQSPTHLIKTRGQQVTLRCSSQSGHNTVSWYQQALGQGPQFIFQYYREEENGRGNFPPRFSGLQFPNYSSELNVNALELDDSALYLCASSLAGGETQYFGPGTRLLVL.

V and J are TRBV9 and TRBJ2-1; 7 bases line up with TRBD2. The V gene's germline CDR1 is SGDLS and CDR2 YYNGEE. The CDR3 spans 14 residues. Losses at the gene ends were 4 bases for V and 4 bases for J; bases not matched to a gene: 5. The DNA of the CDR3 is TGTGCCAGCAGCCCATCGGGGGGTTACAATGAGCAGTTCTTC. Translated, it gives CASSPSGGYNEQFF. Full variable domain (missing parts from reference TRBV9 and TRBJ2-1): DSGVTQTPKHLITATGQRVTLRCSPRSGDLSVYWYQQSLDQGLQFLIQYYNGEERAKGNILERFSAQQFPDLHSELNLSSLELGDSALYFCASSPSGGYNEQFFGPGTRLTVL.

The chain recombines TRBV6-6 with TRBJ1-6; the D gene is possibly TRBD1 (6 bases). The germline CDR1 and CDR2 sequences are MNHNY and SVGAGI (reference sequence). The CDR3 spans 14 residues. Trimming stripped 6 bases from V and 8 bases from J, with 14 bases between. The CDR3 spells CASRGGARDSPLHF. CDR3 nucleotides: TGTGCCAGCAGAGGGGGAGCTAGGGATTCACCCCTCCACTTT.

The sample holds one count of this clone. The V gene is TRBV4-1, the J gene TRBJ1-2; tentatively, D is TRBD1 (5 bases). Germline V gene lookup returns CDR1 MGHRA and CDR2 YSYEKL. CDR3 size: 14 residues. The germline V and J ends were trimmed by 4 bases and 6 bases, with 15 bases remaining between them. CDR3 residues: CASSLGHNGNGYTF. CDR3 nucleotide sequence: TGCGCCAGCAGCCTAGGACACAACGGCAATGGCTACACCTTC.

The gene calls are TRBV27 and TRBJ1-1; TRBD1 aligns across 9 bases. V lost 4 bases to trimming and J lost 1 base; unmatched junction nucleotides: 10. The germline V gene encodes CDR1 MNHEY and CDR2 SMNVEV (reference sequence). The CDR3 has 17 residues. The CDR3 sequence: CASSSIAGTGPNTEAFF. In DNA, the CDR3 is TGTGCCAGCAGTTCTATCGCCGGGACAGGGCCGAACACTGAAGCTTTCTTT.

DNA for the CDR3: TGTGCCAGCAGCTTCACAGGGATTGGAAACACCATATATTTT. This codes for CASSFTGIGNTIYF. The V call is TRBV7-2, the J call TRBJ1-3; tentatively, D is TRBD1 (6 bases). V was cut by 3 bases and J by 3 bases, with 9 bases left in between. CDR1 is SGHTA, CDR2 FQGNSA, per germline. The CDR3 has 14 residues.

The chain has TRBV4-1 and TRBJ1-5; D gene unclear. Trimming took off 0 bases at V and 7 bases at J, with 16 bases between the two ends. The CDR3 spans 16 residues. Germline loops: CDR1 MGHRA, CDR2 YSYEKL. The CDR3 loop reads CASSQDPGGWRQPQHF. CDR3 in DNA: TGCGCCAGCAGCCAAGATCCGGGAGGGTGGAGGCAGCCCCAGCATTTT.

This clone was detected only a few times. This chain connects TRBV30 to TRBJ2-5; 8 bases fit TRBD1. This CDR3 spans 13 amino acids. The trim removed 5 bases at V and 4 bases at J, leaving 6 bases unmatched. Germline lookup yields CDR1 GTSNPN and CDR2 SVGIG (reference sequence). The CDR3 reads CAWDTGGGETQYF. For the CDR3, the DNA is TGTGCCTGGGATACAGGGGGAGGAGAGACCCAGTACTTC.

In its sample, this clone was seen a few times. For the CDR3, the DNA is TGCGCCAGCAGAAGAACAGGGGGCATTAAAGGTGGTGATGGCTACACCTTC. Amino acids: CASRRTGGIKGGDGYTF. The chain couples TRBV4-1 to TRBJ1-2; 9 nucleotides agree with TRBD1. The CDR3 has 17 residues. Losses at the gene ends were 6 bases for V and 6 bases for J; bases not matched to a gene: 17. CDR1 is MGHRA, CDR2 YSYEKL, per germline.